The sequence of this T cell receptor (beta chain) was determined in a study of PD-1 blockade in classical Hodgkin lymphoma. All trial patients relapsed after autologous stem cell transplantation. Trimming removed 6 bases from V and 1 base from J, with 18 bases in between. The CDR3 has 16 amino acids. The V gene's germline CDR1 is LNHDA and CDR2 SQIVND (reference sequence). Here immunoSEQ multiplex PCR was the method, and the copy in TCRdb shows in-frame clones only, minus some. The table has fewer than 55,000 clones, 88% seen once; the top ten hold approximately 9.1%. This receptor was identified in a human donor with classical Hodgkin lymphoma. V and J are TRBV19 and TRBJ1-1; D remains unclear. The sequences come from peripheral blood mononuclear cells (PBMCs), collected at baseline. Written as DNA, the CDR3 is TGTGCCAGTAGCGGACCAGGTGGCAGGTCGAACACTGAAGCTTTCTTT. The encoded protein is CASSGPGGRSNTEAFF.